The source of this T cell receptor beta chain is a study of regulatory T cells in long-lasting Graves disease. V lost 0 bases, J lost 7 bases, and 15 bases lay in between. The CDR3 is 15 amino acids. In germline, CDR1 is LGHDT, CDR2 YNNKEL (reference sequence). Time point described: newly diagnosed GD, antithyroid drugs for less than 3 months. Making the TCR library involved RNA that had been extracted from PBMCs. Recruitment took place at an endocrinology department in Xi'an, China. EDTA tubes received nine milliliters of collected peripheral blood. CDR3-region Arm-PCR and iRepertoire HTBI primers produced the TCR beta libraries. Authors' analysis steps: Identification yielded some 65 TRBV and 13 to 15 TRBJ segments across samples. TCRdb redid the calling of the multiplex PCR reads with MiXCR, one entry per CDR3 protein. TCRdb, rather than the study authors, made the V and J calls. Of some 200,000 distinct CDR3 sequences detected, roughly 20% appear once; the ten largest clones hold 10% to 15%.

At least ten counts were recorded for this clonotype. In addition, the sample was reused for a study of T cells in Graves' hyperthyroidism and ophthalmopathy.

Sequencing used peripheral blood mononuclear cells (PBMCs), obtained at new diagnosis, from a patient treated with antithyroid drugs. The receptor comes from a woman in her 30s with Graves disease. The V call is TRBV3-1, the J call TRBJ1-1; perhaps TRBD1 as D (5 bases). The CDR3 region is CASSQEFRGFGEAFF. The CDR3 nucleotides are TGTGCCAGCAGCCAAGAGTTTAGGGGTTTCGGTGAAGCTTTCTTT. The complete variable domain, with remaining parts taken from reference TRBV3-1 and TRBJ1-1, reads DTAVSQTPKYLVTQMGNDKSIKCEQNLGHDTMYWYKQDSKKFLKIMFSYNNKELIINETVPNRFSPKSPDKAHLNLHINSLELGDSAVYFCASSQEFRGFGEAFFGQGTRLTVV.